This T cell receptor beta chain was identified in a study of T cells in Graves' hyperthyroidism and ophthalmopathy. Study-level findings and limits: Also found in blood were most expanded thyroid clonotypes above 0.001. Stable hyperthyroidism and ophthalmopathy were separated using 13 V-J signatures.

Patients having uncontrolled infection, another autoimmune disease, pregnancy or lactation were not included. It was 8 to 10 ml of fresh peripheral blood that supplied the PBMCs. Concerning this clonotype itself: As yet, its antigen is unknown.

CDR1 MNHEY and CDR2 SMNVEV come from the germline V gene (reference sequence). The CDR3 length is 15 residues. V shed 5 bases, J shed 0 bases, and the junction held 6 bases outside the gene matches. From RNA transcripts, TCR beta CDR3 regions were amplified. The TCR CDR3 was amplified in a first-round RT-PCR using the HTBI primer set. A single record per CDR3 protein comes from TCRdb applying MiXCR to the multiplex PCR reads. The profile covers around 350,000 distinct CDR3 sequences, with around 15% appearing a single time and roughly 19% taken by the ten largest. The receptor comes from an older woman with Graves' ophthalmopathy. What was sequenced was blood. V and J are TRBV27 and TRBJ1-2; 7 bases align to TRBD1. CDR3 coding DNA: TGTGCCAGCAGTCTGAGGGGGCCCTCTAACTATGGCTACACCTTC. The encoded protein is CASSLRGPSNYGYTF.